This T cell receptor (beta chain) was observed in a study of shared T cell receptors in the human thymus (dated by TCRdb to about 2021). For the study in its entirety: The study examined how self-reactive, shared T-cell receptor alpha chains are generated in the human thymus.

Note on this clone: The antigen it recognizes is unknown. The sample holds no much larger clone one base away, and base qualities are not on file.

The library was built by means of the immunoSEQ multiplex PCR assay. TCRdb retrieved this table from immuneACCESS and kept in-frame rearrangements only. Not all clones are present; in checked studies, unresolved V genes account for under half, and no reason is known for the remainder. Recorded for this sample are almost 550,000 clones; about 80% of them occurred a single time. Jointly, the top ten make up about 0.014% of the sample. Taken from the germline V gene (reference sequence), the CDR1 and CDR2 loops are LNHDA and SQIVND. CDR3 length: 15 amino acids, cysteine to phenylalanine. Only the CDR3 DNA is retained, 45 bases long and in frame from the first base. V drops 1 base and J drops 0 bases, leaving 9 bases in between. The same sample was also used in a study of human thymus T cells. The second paper further reports: Immunologically healthy infants undergoing open corrective cardiac surgery for congenital heart defects in Finland were used as donors. Thymus tissue was collected as surgical resects that were removed during corrective cardiac surgery. V and J gene segment usage appeared biased in both thymic and peripheral blood repertoires. According to the related research, thymic TCR repertoires were highly overlapping among unrelated individuals. The study described the TCR alpha and beta repertoires in about eight infant thymus samples and a few matching peripheral blood samples. The cohort included several male and a couple of female infants, with donor ages spanning 7 to 244 days. Thymocytes were released mechanically from tissue and stored at -70 °C as pellets of roughly 8.5-32 million cells. A QIAsymphony instrument was used to extract genomic DNA from the frozen cell pellets. Using the immunoSEQ multiplex PCR assay, the TCRB and TCRAD loci were amplified from a standardized quantity of quality-controlled genomic DNA. The amplicons covered the V(D)J region and were long enough to include the CDR3 and to identify the V and J genes. The commercial immunoSEQ service was used to sequence amplicons on an Illumina platform. Primer bias and sequencing errors were corrected as previously described, and TCRAD and TCRB were defined on the basis of the IMGT database. The repertoires were analysed using immunoSEQ Analyzer 3.0 and VDJTools for basic statistics, V/J segment usage, diversity estimates, rarefaction and pairwise overlap. Diversity was estimated using the Chao1, ChaoE, Efron-Thisted, Shannon and inverse Simpson indices, and was also estimated on datasets down-sampled to the size of the smallest sample. Repertoire overlap was assessed by strict matching of CDR3 nucleotide sequence, V gene and J gene, and clustering was done by Jaccard-based multidimensional scaling. On average, about 800,000 unique TCRB clonotypes were obtained from thymus samples, compared with 75,000 to 90,000 from blood samples.

The sequencing input was thymocytes. This receptor was identified in a boy younger than two with a congenital heart defect. Donor details come from another sample of the same person, matched by shared clones. This chain joins TRBV19 to TRBJ1-2; the D gene remains uncertain. DNA sequence: TGTGCCAGTAGTATAGGGGCAGTCCCTAACTATGGCTACACCTTC. Translated, it gives CASSIGAVPNYGYTF.